A single sample is the source of the 15 T cell receptor beta chains below, sequenced in a study of glioma-infiltrating T cells. Using RNA template, CDR3s of TCR alpha and beta were amplified with iRepertoire arm-PCR. TCRdb reprocessed the multiplex PCR reads with MiXCR, giving one entry per CDR3 protein. The repertoire consists of about 140,000 distinct CDR3 sequences, with around 40% occurring once and the leading ten covering over 15%. The sequencing input was glioma tissue, nonneoplastic brain tissue, or PBMCs (not recorded which). Receptors were obtained from a human donor with low-grade glioma or glioblastoma, undergoing nonglioma brain surgery, or in good health (not recorded which).

A note on this clonotype: This may arise from a read error, as a much more abundant clone is one base away. The chain combines TRBV6-2 or TRBV6-3 with TRBJ1-1; D uncertain. This CDR3 comprises 14 residues. Germline CDR1 reads MNHEY; CDR2 reads SVGEGT. CDR3 in amino acids: CASRYSLWSTEAFF. The CDR3 nucleotides read TGTGCCAGCCGTTATTCCCTGTGGAGCACTGAAGCTTTCTTT.

The V gene is TRBV6-2 or TRBV6-3, the J gene TRBJ2-7, with 7 bases identical to TRBD1. This CDR3 region has 14 residues. Germline V lookup: CDR1 MNHEY, CDR2 SVGEGT. V shed 5 bases, J shed 6 bases, and the junction held 10 bases outside the gene matches. As DNA, the CDR3 is TGTGCCAGCAGTACAACAGGGGCCCCCAGCGAGCAGTACTTC. This translates into CASSTTGAPSEQYF.

This rearrangement joins TRBV14 to TRBJ1-4; TRBD1 aligns across 8 bases. The V gene end was trimmed by 4 bases and the J gene end by 8 bases; junction bases not matched to a gene: 9. CDR3 length: 15 amino acids. Germline V gene data show CDR1 as SGHDN and CDR2 as FVKESK. The CDR3 region has the DNA TGTGCCAGCAGCCTCCGCGGACAGGGTAGCGAAAAACTGTTTTTT. Its protein product is CASSLRGQGSEKLFF.

Turning to this clonotype: This may arise from a read error, as a much more abundant clone is one base away. The chain employs TRBV6-5 and TRBJ1-2; D uncertain. Germline V gene lookup returns CDR1 MNHEY and CDR2 SVGAGI. This CDR3 region has 13 residues. Trimming took 10 bases from V and 7 from J, leaving 19 bases between them. In DNA form, the CDR3 reads TGTGCCATTTACTACGCGGCAAGCAGTGGCTACACCTTC. It codes for CAIYYAASSGYTF.

In regard to this clonotype: An end of the junction does not agree with germline; a read error may underlie this. V gene TRBV19 combines with J gene TRBJ1-5; no firm D call. This CDR3 has 14 residues. Germline values: CDR1 LNHDA, CDR2 SQIVND (reference sequence). In nucleotides, the CDR3 is TGCGCCAGTAAGCGAGCGGGTAGCAATCAGCCCCAGCATTTT. Residues: CASKRAGSNQPQHF.

This clonotype has ten or more counts. The chain employs TRBV20-1 and TRBJ2-5; 7 positions agree with TRBD1. Unmatched junction bases numbered 7, after V lost 7 bases and J lost 5 bases. The V gene's germline CDR1 is DFQATT and CDR2 SNEGSKA (reference sequence). The CDR3 contains 12 residues. The CDR3 protein is CSVLTTGETQYF. CDR3 DNA: TGCAGTGTTCTCACGACAGGGGAGACCCAGTACTTC.

The table lists this clonotype with many counts. This sequence joins TRBV20-1 and TRBJ1-2; D gene uncertain. The V end was cut by 7 bases, the J end by 3 bases, with 12 bases between. CDR3 length: 12 amino acids. Germline V CDR1 and CDR2: DFQATT, SNEGSKA (reference sequence). The CDR3 coding sequence is TGCAGTGTTAGTGCATACGACTATGGCTACACCTTC. Its translation: CSVSAYDYGYTF.

A few counts support this clonotype. The chain is built from TRBV2 and TRBJ2-5; D gene ambiguous. The CDR3 has 13 amino acids. Looked up from germline, CDR1 is SNHLY and CDR2 is FYNNEI. Trimming removed 0 bases at V and 5 bases at J, with 7 bases between. CDR3 protein: CASSEATEETQYF. In nucleotides, the CDR3 is TGTGCCAGCAGTGAAGCCACCGAGGAGACCCAGTACTTC.

The V call is TRBV29-1, the J call TRBJ2-1, with D possibly TRBD2 on 8 matching bases. There are 17 residues in the CDR3. Looked up from germline, CDR1 is SQVTM and CDR2 is ANQGSEA. CDR3 in amino acids: CRGDRGRIAGSYNEQFF. The CDR3 DNA is TGCAGGGGGGACAGAGGTCGTATAGCGGGATCCTACAATGAGCAGTTCTTC.

The chain combines TRBV20-1 with TRBJ2-7, with unresolved D. CDR1 and CDR2 from the germline V gene are DFQATT and SNEGSKA (reference sequence). V was clipped by 3 bases and J by 6 bases, with 12 bases between them. This CDR3 comprises 12 residues. CDR3 protein: CSASRIVSEQYF. CDR3 nucleotide sequence: TGCAGTGCTAGTCGAATCGTATCCGAGCAGTACTTC.

This clonotype was counted only a few times. The chain uses TRBV7-9 and TRBJ1-3; D remains unclear. Germline assignment: CDR1 SEHNR and CDR2 FQNEAQ (reference sequence). V lost 6 bases and J 4 bases, leaving 10 bases between the germline ends. The CDR3 extends over 13 amino acids. Here the CDR3 reads CASRSNVGNTIYF. The DNA for the CDR3 is TGTGCCAGCAGATCAAATGTCGGAAACACCATATATTTT.

This clonotype was observed many times. The rearrangement links TRBV7-2 to TRBJ2-3; weak D call: TRBD1 (5 bases). The germline CDR1 and CDR2 sequences are SGHTA and FQGNSA. This CDR3 has 16 amino acids. The V end lost 5 bases, the J end lost 3 bases, and 18 bases lay between the germline ends. CDR3 DNA: TGTGCCAGCAGCCCGTATGGTGGGCAGGGAACAGATACGCAGTATTTT. This codes for CASSPYGGQGTDTQYF.

On this clonotype itself: A much larger clone differs from this one at a single base, so this may be a read error. The chain combines TRBV6-2 or TRBV6-3 with TRBJ2-1, with D unclear. CDR1 is MNHEY, CDR2 SVGEGT, per germline. The length of the CDR3 is 14 residues. DNA of the CDR3: TGTGCCAGCAGGCCAACGACGTCCTACAATGAGCAGCTCTTC. Translation: CASRPTTSYNEQLF.

This clonotype has at least ten counts. This chain joins TRBV27 and TRBJ2-7; D might be TRBD2 (5 bases). V shed 5 bases and J shed 4 bases, with 18 bases lying between them. Germline V gene lookup returns CDR1 MNHEY and CDR2 SMNVEV (reference sequence). The CDR3 covers 15 residues. This CDR3 is CASSTLGSGQYEQYF. The CDR3 DNA is TGTGCCAGCAGTACCCTTGGGAGCGGTCAGTACGAGCAGTACTTC.

This clonotype was counted between two and nine times. The V and J genes are TRBV20-1 and TRBJ2-3; possible D gene TRBD2, 5 bases. Germline lookup yields CDR1 DFQATT and CDR2 SNEGSKA (reference sequence). This CDR3 comprises 12 residues. Trimming took 5 bases from V and 4 from J, leaving 10 bases between them. CDR3 sequence: CSARGPADTQYF. CDR3 nucleotides: TGCAGTGCTCGGGGTCCGGCAGATACGCAGTATTTT.